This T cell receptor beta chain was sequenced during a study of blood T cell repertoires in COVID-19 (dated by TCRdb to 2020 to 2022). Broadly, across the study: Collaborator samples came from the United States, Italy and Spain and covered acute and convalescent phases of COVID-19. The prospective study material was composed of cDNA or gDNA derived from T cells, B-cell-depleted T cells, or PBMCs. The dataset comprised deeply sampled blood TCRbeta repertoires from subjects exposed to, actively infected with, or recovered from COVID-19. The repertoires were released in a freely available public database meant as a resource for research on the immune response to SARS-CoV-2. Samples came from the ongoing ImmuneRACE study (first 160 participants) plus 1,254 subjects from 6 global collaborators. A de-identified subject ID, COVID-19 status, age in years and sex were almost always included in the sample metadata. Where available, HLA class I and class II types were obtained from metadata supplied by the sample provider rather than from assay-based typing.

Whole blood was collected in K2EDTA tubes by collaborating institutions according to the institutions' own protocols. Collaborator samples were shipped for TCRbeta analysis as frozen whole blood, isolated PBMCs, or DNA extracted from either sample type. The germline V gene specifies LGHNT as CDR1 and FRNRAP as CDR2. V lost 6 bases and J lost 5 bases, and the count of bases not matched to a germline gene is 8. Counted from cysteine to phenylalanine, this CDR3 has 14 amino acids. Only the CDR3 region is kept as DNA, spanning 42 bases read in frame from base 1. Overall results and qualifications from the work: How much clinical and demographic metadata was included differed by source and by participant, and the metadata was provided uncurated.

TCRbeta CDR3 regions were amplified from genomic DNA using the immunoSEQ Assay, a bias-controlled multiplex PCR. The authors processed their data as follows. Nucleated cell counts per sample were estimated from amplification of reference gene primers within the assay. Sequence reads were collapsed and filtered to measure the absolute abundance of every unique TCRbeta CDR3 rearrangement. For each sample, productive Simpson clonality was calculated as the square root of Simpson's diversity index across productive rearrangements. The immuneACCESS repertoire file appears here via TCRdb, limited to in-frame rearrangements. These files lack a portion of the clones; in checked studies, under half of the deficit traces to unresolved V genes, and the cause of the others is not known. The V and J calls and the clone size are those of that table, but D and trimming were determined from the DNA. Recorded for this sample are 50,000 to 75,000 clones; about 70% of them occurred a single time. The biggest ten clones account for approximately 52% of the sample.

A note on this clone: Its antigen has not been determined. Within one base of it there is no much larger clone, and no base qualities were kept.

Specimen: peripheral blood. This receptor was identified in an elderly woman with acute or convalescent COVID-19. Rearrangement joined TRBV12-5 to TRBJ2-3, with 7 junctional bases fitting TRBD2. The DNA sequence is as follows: TGTGCTAGTGGACGCTGGGGGGGAGGAGATACGCAGTATTTT. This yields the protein CASGRWGGGDTQYF.